This TCR beta chain was profiled in a study of Graves' ophthalmopathy and Graves' hyperthyroidism. In the study overall: At the time of initial diagnosis and before any treatment, peripheral blood was collected.

RNA transcripts yielded amplified TCR beta CDR3 regions. Second-round multiplex PCR followed a first-round RT-PCR using HTBI primers. TCRdb ran MiXCR on the multiplex PCR reads and lists one entry per CDR3 protein. The sample lists around 400,000 distinct CDR3 sequences; about 17% were seen once. In its sample, this clonotype was seen many times. V gave up 5 bases and J gave up 4 bases, with 20 bases separating them. CDR1 SGHAT and CDR2 FQDESV come from the germline V gene (reference sequence). The CDR3 runs 16 residues. J is TRBJ1-2 and V is TRBV11-1; perhaps TRBD1 as D (6 bases). This TCR was sampled from a woman between 18 and 29 years old with Graves' ophthalmopathy. Sequencing was carried out using peripheral blood. The CDR3 DNA reads as TGTGCCAGCAGCCCGAGGGGGGGGACTTGGAGCTATGGCTACACCTTC. It specifies CASSPRGGTWSYGYTF. Together with reference TRBV11-1 and TRBJ1-2, the CDR3 gives the full variable domain: EAEVAQSPRYKITEKSQAVAFWCDPISGHATLYWYRQILGQGPELLVQFQDESVVDDSQLPKDRFSAERLKGVDSTLKIQPAELGDSAMYLCASSPRGGTWSYGYTFGSGTRLTVV.